Presented here are 10 T cell receptor beta chains from one specimen sequenced in a study of chemoradiotherapy in HPV16-positive cancers. TCRdb keeps only in-frame clones here, not all; method: immunoSEQ multiplex PCR. The table records about 15,000 clones, approximately 72% of them present only once. Sample acquisition took place from a patient who underwent chemoradiotherapy. Receptors were obtained from a human donor with HPV-associated anogenital cancer.

V is TRBV5-1 and J is TRBJ1-3; 9 bases are a match to TRBD1. This CDR3 has 16 residues. With 5 bases clipped from V and 4 bases from J, the junction kept 10 bases outside the gene matches. Germline V gene lookup returns CDR1 SGHRS and CDR2 YFSETQ. DNA for the CDR3: TGCGCCAGCAGTCGGGACAGGGTTGTAGAAGGAAACACCATATATTTT. Its protein is CASSRDRVVEGNTIYF. Variable domain in full (rest from reference TRBV5-1 and TRBJ1-3): KAGVTQTPRYLIKTRGQQVTLSCSPISGHRSVSWYQQTPGQGLQFLFEYFSETQRNKGNFPGRFSGRQFSNSRSEMNVSTLELGDSALYLCASSRDRVVEGNTIYFGEGSWLTVV.

V and J are TRBV4-1 and TRBJ1-5; D is unresolved. The germline V gene has CDR1 MGHRA and CDR2 YSYEKL. V shed 3 bases and J shed 4 bases, with 10 bases lying between them. The length of the CDR3 is 14 residues. The CDR3 DNA is TGCGCCAGCAGCCAGAGGGCCGGGAATCAGCCCCAGCATTTT. It yields the protein CASSQRAGNQPQHF.

This clone was picked up one time. The genes are TRBV19 and TRBJ2-2; 8 bases fit TRBD2. From germline, CDR1 is LNHDA and CDR2 SQIVND (reference sequence). The V and J ends lost 3 bases and 7 bases, in that order; junction bases with no gene match: 10. The CDR3 consists of 16 residues. The CDR3 DNA is TGTGCCAGTAGTATCTCTCTCGGGAGGGTTGTCGGGGAGCTGTTTTTT. This gives the protein CASSISLGRVVGELFF.

The chain joins TRBV5-4 to TRBJ2-1, with D possibly matching TRBD1 (6 bases). Germline CDR1 and CDR2: SGHNT and YYREEE (reference sequence). CDR3 size: 11 residues. V was pared by 1 base and J by 15 bases, with 11 bases between. The CDR3, as DNA: TGTGCCAGCAGCTTGTCTGGACAGTGGTTCTTC. This encodes CASSLSGQWFF. The whole variable domain, remainder taken from reference TRBV5-4 and TRBJ2-1, is ETGVTQSPTHLIKTRGQQVTLRCSSQSGHNTVSWYQQALGQGPQFIFQYYREEENGRGNFPPRFSGLQFPNYSSELNVNALELDDSALYLCASSLSGQWFFGPGTRLTVL.

The chain links TRBV7-8 to TRBJ1-1; 8 bases fit TRBD1. From germline, CDR1 is SGHVS and CDR2 FQNEAQ. The V and J ends lost 2 bases and 9 bases, in that order; junction bases with no gene match: 5. There are 13 residues in the CDR3. CDR3 region: CASSLQGAAKAFF. The CDR3 nucleotides are TGTGCCAGCAGCTTACAGGGGGCCGCGAAAGCTTTCTTT.

The chain couples TRBV14 to TRBJ1-2, with D hard to call. The length of the CDR3 is 13 residues. Trimming pared 4 bases from V and 1 base from J, leaving 7 bases between. The germline V gene has CDR1 SGHDN and CDR2 FVKESK. The CDR3 loop is CASSPGYNYGYTF. The CDR3 DNA reads TGTGCCAGCAGCCCCGGCTATAACTATGGCTACACCTTC.

There are a few counts of this clone. This chain joins TRBV7-9 and TRBJ2-2; 8 bases line up with TRBD2. Germline V gene data show CDR1 as SEHNR and CDR2 as FQNEAQ (reference sequence). Losses at the gene ends were 2 bases for V and 13 bases for J; bases not matched to a gene: 6. The CDR3 runs 13 residues. The DNA of the CDR3 is TGTGCCAGCAGCTTATTGTCCCTAGCGGGGCTGTTTTTT. This translates into CASSLLSLAGLFF.

V usage is TRBV27 and J usage is TRBJ1-5; D is undetermined. Germline CDR1 MNHEY, CDR2 SMNVEV (reference sequence). V lost 5 bases and J 0 bases, leaving 11 bases between the germline ends. CDR3 length equals 15 residues. The CDR3 protein is CASSLTRYSNQPQHF. The CDR3 DNA reads TGTGCCAGCAGTCTAACACGGTATAGCAATCAGCCCCAGCATTTT.

This clone has a single count. The CDR3 here is CAWSTPSPYNEQFF. CDR3 in DNA: TGTGCCTGGTCTACCCCATCGCCCTACAATGAGCAGTTCTTC. This chain joins TRBV30 and TRBJ2-1; D is uncertain. The CDR3 is 14 amino acids. Trimming shortened V by 5 bases and J by 2 bases, and 13 bases separated the two germline ends. Germline V lookup: CDR1 GTSNPN, CDR2 SVGIG (reference sequence).

The CDR3 coding sequence is TGTGCCAGCAGCGAGACGGATGAGCAGTTCTTC. This gives the protein CASSETDEQFF. The chain couples TRBV9 to TRBJ2-1; D remains ambiguous. Trimming removed 3 bases at V and 8 bases at J, with 6 bases between. The germline V gene has CDR1 SGDLS and CDR2 YYNGEE. The CDR3 has 11 amino acids.